This passage covers 17 T cell receptor beta chains from one sample sequenced in a study of TIL therapy for anti-PD-1-resistant metastatic lung cancer. Time point given: pre-treatment sample, taken before nivolumab and TIL therapy. The tumor samples were excised metastases, mostly pleural nodules or supraclavicular lymph nodes. Sequencing used immunoSEQ v3. The data were produced by immunoSEQ multiplex PCR, yet TCRdb's version contains in-frame clones alone and is incomplete. This table holds about 95,000 clones, 65% found once. Sequencing was performed on tumor tissue, taken at baseline. These receptors were collected from a person aged 25 to 85 with non-small cell lung cancer.

The V and J genes are TRBV5-6 and TRBJ1-5; no clear D. Germline V gene data show CDR1 as SGHDT and CDR2 as YYEEEE. V gave up 2 bases and J gave up 7 bases, with 22 bases separating them. The length of the CDR3 is 17 residues. For the CDR3, the DNA is TGTGCCAGCAGCTTAAGTTTGAGAGGTCGGGCCAACCAGCCCCAGCATTTT. Translated: CASSLSLRGRANQPQHF.

This rearrangement joins TRBV28 to TRBJ2-1; 8 nucleotides agree with TRBD1. This CDR3 contains 14 residues. Losses at the gene ends were 3 bases for V and 6 bases for J; bases not matched to a gene: 4. Germline loops: CDR1 MDHEN, CDR2 SYDVKM. CDR3: CASSFEQGANEQFF. CDR3 DNA sequence: TGTGCCAGCAGTTTTGAGCAGGGGGCCAATGAGCAGTTCTTC.

The chain employs TRBV7-9 and TRBJ2-3; 8 nucleotides align to TRBD1. The CDR3 runs 15 residues. V shed 2 bases, J shed 1 base, and the junction held 2 bases outside the gene matches. The germline V gene encodes CDR1 SEHNR and CDR2 FQNEAQ (reference sequence). Here the CDR3 reads CASSLPRGRTDTQYF. CDR3 sequence (DNA): TGTGCCAGCAGCTTACCCAGGGGGCGCACAGATACGCAGTATTTT.

The V call is TRBV30, the J call TRBJ2-7; perhaps TRBD1 as D (6 bases). CDR3 length: 15 amino acids. The germline V gene encodes CDR1 GTSNPN and CDR2 SVGIG (reference sequence). Trimming left V 2 bases short and J 5 bases short, with 19 bases between. CDR3 protein: CAWSYIQGFEDEQYF. In nucleotides, the CDR3 is TGTGCCTGGAGTTATATACAGGGTTTTGAGGACGAGCAGTACTTC.

This sequence joins TRBV9 and TRBJ2-2; either TRBD1 or TRBD2 may fit D (6 bases each). The germline CDR1 and CDR2 sequences are SGDLS and YYNGEE. V gave up 2 bases and J gave up 4 bases, with 12 bases separating them. The length of the CDR3 is 15 residues. The CDR3, as DNA: TGTGCCAGCAGCGTTGGAGGGGGAGTCACCGGGGAGCTGTTTTTT. It yields the protein CASSVGGGVTGELFF.

This clone has only a few counts. The CDR3 spells CASTMTGQGSPLHF. CDR3 sequence (DNA): TGTGCCAGCACTATGACAGGGCAAGGATCACCCCTCCACTTT. V gene TRBV7-9 combines with J gene TRBJ1-6; 7 nucleotides align to TRBD1. Germline lookup yields CDR1 SEHNR and CDR2 FQNEAQ (reference sequence). The CDR3 runs 14 residues. V dropped 7 bases and J dropped 10; count of bases not matched to a gene: 10.

This sequence joins TRBV6-6 and TRBJ2-1; 10 bases match TRBD2. Trimming at V came to 8 bases and at J to 4 bases, leaving 5 bases not matched to a gene. The CDR3 has 14 residues. Per the germline V gene, CDR1 is MNHNY and CDR2 is SVGAGI (reference sequence). CDR3 region: CASEAGGRYNEQFF. CDR3 coding DNA: TGTGCCAGCGAAGCGGGGGGGCGGTACAATGAGCAGTTCTTC.

This chain joins TRBV19 and TRBJ2-3; 7 positions agree with TRBD1. The CDR3 is made up of 17 amino acids. Germline trimming cut 7 bases from V and 3 bases from J; bases unmatched to any gene: 16. Germline-derived CDR1 and CDR2 are LNHDA and SQIVND (reference sequence). In DNA form, the CDR3 reads TGTGCCAGTACCCCTTTCCGCGGCGCCAGGGGGACAGATACGCAGTATTTT. As protein: CASTPFRGARGTDTQYF.

The V and J genes are TRBV18 and TRBJ1-3; D remains ambiguous. Trimming pared 0 bases from V and 2 bases from J, leaving 11 bases between. The germline V gene has CDR1 KGHSH and CDR2 LQKENI. CDR3 length equals 16 residues. The CDR3 loop is CASSPPSGGTGNTIYF. CDR3 DNA sequence: TGTGCCAGCTCACCACCTTCAGGAGGGACTGGAAACACCATATATTTT.

The chain recombines TRBV6-5 with TRBJ2-2, with D tentatively TRBD2 (6 bases). CDR1 is MNHEY and CDR2 is SVGAGI in the germline V gene. The CDR3 sequence is 13 residues long. The V end was cut by 7 bases, the J end by 7 bases, with 13 bases between. CDR3 sequence: CASIWDFYGELFF. The CDR3 DNA is TGTGCCAGCATTTGGGACTTCTACGGGGAGCTGTTTTTT.

The chain has TRBV5-1 and TRBJ2-3; D uncertain. Germline V gene data show CDR1 as SGHRS and CDR2 as YFSETQ. The V end lost 0 bases, the J end lost 2 bases, and 7 bases lay between the germline ends. CDR3 size: 14 residues. CDR3 sequence reads: CASSLAPLTDTQYF. In DNA, the CDR3 is TGCGCCAGCAGCTTGGCCCCCCTCACAGATACGCAGTATTTT.

The chain links TRBV20-1 to TRBJ2-3; a possible D gene is TRBD2 (5 bases). This CDR3 has 14 residues. Trimming took 3 bases from V and 0 from J, leaving 10 bases between them. Germline V CDR1 and CDR2: DFQATT, SNEGSKA (reference sequence). DNA of the CDR3: TGCAGTGCTAGTCGAGGGTCGAGCACAGATACGCAGTATTTT. Translating gives CSASRGSSTDTQYF.

This chain links TRBV30 with TRBJ2-7; no clear D. This CDR3 contains 13 residues. Germline values: CDR1 GTSNPN, CDR2 SVGIG (reference sequence). CDR3 coding DNA: TGTTCAGCTCATTCGGAGACCTCCTACGAGCAGTACTTC. This sequence encodes CSAHSETSYEQYF.

The V gene is TRBV27, the J gene TRBJ2-1; D might be TRBD2 (6 bases). CDR1 and CDR2 (germline): MNHEY, SMNVEV (reference sequence). Deletions cut 2 bases from V and 7 bases from J, with 18 bases between. CDR3 length equals 16 residues. The CDR3 spells CASSLIGGISTNEQFF. CDR3 bases: TGTGCCAGCAGTTTAATCGGGGGAATATCTACGAATGAGCAGTTCTTC.

The CDR3 sequence: CASGITRGVTDTQYF. CDR3 nucleotide sequence: TGTGCCAGCGGAATTACGAGGGGGGTGACAGATACGCAGTATTTT. V and J are TRBV12-1 and TRBJ2-3. TRBV12-1 is reported as a pseudogene. The CDR3 runs 15 residues.

V is TRBV7-3 and J is TRBJ2-3; D is uncertain. Trimming cost V 4 bases and J 5 bases, with 10 bases left between them. The CDR3 is 13 amino acids. Germline V gene sequence: CDR1 SGHTA, CDR2 FQGTGA. The DNA of the CDR3 is TGTGCCAGCAGCTCCCGTCCCCTAGATACGCAGTATTTT. Translated: CASSSRPLDTQYF.

The chain joins TRBV10-2 to TRBJ2-3; perhaps TRBD2 as D (5 bases). V was cut by 4 bases and J by 1 base, with 9 bases left in between. This CDR3 has 14 residues. Looked up from germline, CDR1 is WSHSY and CDR2 is SAAADI. The DNA of the CDR3 is TGCGCCAGCAGTGTCGCGCGGGGCACAGATACGCAGTATTTT. Translating gives CASSVARGTDTQYF.